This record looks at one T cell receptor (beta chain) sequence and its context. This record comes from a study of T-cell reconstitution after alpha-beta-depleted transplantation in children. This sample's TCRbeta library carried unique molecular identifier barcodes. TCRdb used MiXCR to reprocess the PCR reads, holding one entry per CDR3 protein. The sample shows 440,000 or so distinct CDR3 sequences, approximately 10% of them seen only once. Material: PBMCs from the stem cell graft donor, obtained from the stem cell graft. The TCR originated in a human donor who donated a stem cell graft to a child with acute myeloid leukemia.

The CDR3 DNA sequence: TGTGCCAGCAGTAGACGGGGGGGAAGCACAGATACGCAGTATTTT. Amino acids: CASSRRGGSTDTQYF. This rearrangement joins TRBV6-5 to TRBJ2-3, with 8 bases identical to TRBD2. Germline loops: CDR1 MNHEY, CDR2 SVGAGI. The ends lost 5 bases at V and 0 bases at J; junction bases unmatched: 4. The CDR3 sequence is 15 residues long.